Listed here are 16 T cell receptor beta chains from one sample, sequenced in a study of blood T cell repertoires in COVID-19. Generated by immunoSEQ multiplex PCR, the TCRdb table keeps only in-frame clones and is missing some. Found here are 200,000 to 250,000 clones, approximately 90% of them singletons; the top ten hold 2% to 3%. The sequencing input was peripheral blood. Receptors were obtained from a man under 40 with COVID-19, enrolled during active disease.

Only a few counts were recorded for this clone. The chain is built from TRBV4-1 and TRBJ2-2, with a possible D match to TRBD1 (5 bases). The CDR3 totals 15 residues. The ends were cut back, 7 bases at V and 1 base at J, with 13 bases in the middle. Germline V gene lookup returns CDR1 MGHRA and CDR2 YSYEKL. CDR3 loop: CASKEQVKNTGELFF. Written as DNA, the CDR3 is TGCGCCAGCAAGGAACAGGTTAAGAACACCGGGGAGCTGTTTTTT.

The chain couples TRBV5-1 to TRBJ1-1; 10 bases line up with TRBD1. The germline gives CDR1 SGHRS, CDR2 YFSETQ. The CDR3 sequence is 17 residues long. The V and J ends lost 4 bases and 5 bases, in that order; junction bases with no gene match: 14. As DNA, the CDR3 is TGCGCCAGCAGCCCCATCGGGACAGGGGAGAGAAGGACTGAAGCTTTCTTT. It specifies CASSPIGTGERRTEAFF.

V gene TRBV27 combines with J gene TRBJ2-7; D is possibly TRBD1 (6 bases). The ends were cut back, 8 bases at V and 2 bases at J, with 16 bases in the middle. The germline V gene encodes CDR1 MNHEY and CDR2 SMNVEV (reference sequence). This CDR3 spans 14 amino acids. The CDR3 sequence is CASYRDIRPYEQYF. DNA for the CDR3: TGTGCCAGCTATCGGGACATAAGGCCCTACGAGCAGTACTTC.

In DNA, the CDR3 is TGTGCCAGCAGTCGGGACTACAGTGCTGAGCAGTTCTTC. Translating it yields CASSRDYSAEQFF. The chain uses TRBV7-3 and TRBJ2-1, with 7 bases aligning to TRBD2. Germline CDR1 is SGHTA and CDR2 is FQGTGA. The J segment lost 9 bases and the V segment lost 6 bases, leaving 8 bases of the junction unmatched. The CDR3 totals 13 residues.

The V call is TRBV7-9, the J call TRBJ1-4, with D hard to call. V lost 5 bases and J lost 4, with 20 bases in between. CDR3 length: 17 residues. CDR1 is SEHNR and CDR2 is FQNEAQ in the germline V gene (reference sequence). The CDR3 DNA reads TGTGCCAGCAGCCCCAACGCGAGGGCGCGGGGTAATGAAAAACTGTTTTTT. Translation gives CASSPNARARGNEKLFF. The full variable domain, with the rest looked up from reference TRBV7-9 and TRBJ1-4, is DTGVSQNPRHKITKRGQNVTFRCDPISEHNRLYWYRQTLGQGPEFLTYFQNEAQLEKSRLLSDRFSAERPKGSFSTLEIQRTEQGDSAMYLCASSPNARARGNEKLFFGSGTQLSVL.

V and J are TRBV28 and TRBJ2-7, with 7 nucleotides matching TRBD1. V lost 2 bases and J lost 0; bases outside the gene matches: 4. CDR3 length: 15 residues. Germline V CDR1 and CDR2: MDHEN, SYDVKM. CDR3 DNA: TGTGCCAGCAGTTTACCCCCAGGGGGCTCCTACGAGCAGTACTTC. This encodes CASSLPPGGSYEQYF. The full variable domain, completed using reference TRBV28 and TRBJ2-7, is DVKVTQSSRYLVKRTGEKVFLECVQDMDHENMFWYRQDPGLGLRLIYFSYDVKMKEKGDIPEGYSVSREKKERFSLILESASTNQTSMYLCASSLPPGGSYEQYFGPGTRLTVT.

The rearrangement joins TRBV12-5 to TRBJ2-1; 12 bases match TRBD2. J was trimmed by 0 bases and V by 5 bases; bases with no gene match: 11. CDR1 is LGHNT, CDR2 FRNRAP, per germline. The CDR3 loop spans 19 amino acids. The CDR3 region is CASGPPELAGGSSYNEQFF. CDR3 in DNA: TGTGCTAGTGGTCCTCCGGAGCTAGCGGGGGGGAGCTCCTACAATGAGCAGTTCTTC.

This sequence joins TRBV3-1 (or the pseudogene TRBV3-2) and TRBJ1-6; the D is unclear. The V gene's germline CDR1 is LGHDT and CDR2 YNNKEL (reference sequence). The V end was cut by 0 bases, the J end by 7 bases, with 7 bases between. The CDR3 totals 14 residues. The CDR3: CASSQDHRNSPLHF. The DNA for the CDR3 is TGTGCCAGCAGCCAAGATCACCGGAATTCACCCCTCCACTTT.

The rearrangement uses TRBV6-5 and TRBJ1-1; TRBD1 might be the D (6 bases). Between the trimmed V and J ends, which lost 8 bases and 3 bases, there was a span of 19 bases. Germline assignment: CDR1 MNHEY and CDR2 SVGAGI. The length of the CDR3 is 15 residues. Written as DNA, the CDR3 is TGTGCCAGCCGACGAGGGCAGGGGTGGGACACTGAAGCTTTCTTT. Its translation: CASRRGQGWDTEAFF.

The V gene is TRBV6-2 or TRBV6-3, the J gene TRBJ1-5, with TRBD1 as a possible D gene (5 bases). Deletions cut 2 bases from V and 1 base from J, with 15 bases between. The CDR3 has 17 residues. Germline CDR1 reads MNHEY; CDR2 reads SVGEGT. CDR3 protein: CASSYGGTLGSNQPQHF. The CDR3 coding sequence is TGTGCCAGCAGTTACGGCGGGACCCTAGGAAGCAATCAGCCCCAGCATTTT.

The J gene is TRBJ1-1, the V gene TRBV4-1; D is unresolved. Germline assignment: CDR1 MGHRA and CDR2 YSYEKL. Between the trimmed V and J ends, which lost 0 bases and 0 bases, there was a span of 11 bases. This CDR3 has 16 residues. CDR3 coding DNA: TGCGCCAGCAGCCAAGATGGAAGACTGTTGAACACTGAAGCTTTCTTT. It yields the protein CASSQDGRLLNTEAFF.

V and J are TRBV9 and TRBJ1-5, with 10 bases matching TRBD1. The V and J ends lost 3 bases and 5 bases, in that order; junction bases with no gene match: 5. Germline CDR1 SGDLS, CDR2 YYNGEE. This CDR3 region has 15 residues. In nucleotides, the CDR3 is TGTGCCAGCAGCGAGGGGACAGGGGAACATCAGCCCCAGCATTTT. This codes for CASSEGTGEHQPQHF.

This sequence joins TRBV6-2 or TRBV6-3 and TRBJ2-1; D call uncertain. V was cut by 5 bases and J by 6 bases, with 11 bases left in between. Germline V gene data show CDR1 as MNHEY and CDR2 as SVGEGT. This CDR3 contains 13 residues. The CDR3 sequence is CASSPFLANEQFF. The CDR3 DNA is TGTGCCAGCAGTCCCTTCCTGGCCAATGAGCAGTTCTTC.

The chain couples TRBV28 to TRBJ2-3, with a tentative D call TRBD2 (5 bases). CDR1 is MDHEN, CDR2 SYDVKM, per germline. The CDR3 runs 13 residues. Trimming took 5 bases from V and 3 from J, leaving 9 bases between them. DNA for the CDR3: TGTGCCAGCAGTCTGAGGGAGACAGATACGCAGTATTTT. Amino acid sequence: CASSLRETDTQYF.

This clone was observed a handful of times. V gene TRBV12-3 or TRBV12-4 combines with J gene TRBJ1-5; D is ambiguous. V was shortened by 5 bases and J by 4 bases, with 6 bases between the two germline ends. The CDR3 runs to 12 residues. The DNA for the CDR3 is TGTGCCAGCAGTCCTCCTAATCAGCCCCAGCATTTT. Its translation is CASSPPNQPQHF.

Worth noting for this clone: Other DNA sequences in this specimen translate into the identical CDR3. V usage is TRBV27 and J usage is TRBJ2-7; TRBD1 might be the D (5 bases). V dropped 3 bases and J dropped 2 bases, with 8 bases sitting between them. The germline V gene has CDR1 MNHEY and CDR2 SMNVEV (reference sequence). This CDR3 has 13 amino acids. The CDR3 spells CASSLAGTYEQYF. The CDR3 nucleotides read TGTGCCAGCAGTTTGGCAGGGACCTACGAGCAGTACTTC.